The 6 T cell receptor beta chains below come from one sample, sequenced in a study of CD8 T cells in ankylosing spondylitis. A single record per CDR3 protein comes from TCRdb applying MiXCR to the 5' RACE reads. This sample yields about 90,000 distinct CDR3 sequences, of which 27% are seen a single time; roughly three fifths belongs to the top ten. Sequencing was carried out using blood, either unsorted or a sorted T cell fraction (not recorded which). These receptors all come from a male donor with ankylosing spondylitis or in good health (not recorded which).

In this sample, this clonotype turned up many times. The genes are TRBV18 and TRBJ2-3, with TRBD1 as a possible D gene (5 bases). Trimming shortened V by 8 bases and J by 4 bases, and 13 bases separated the two germline ends. Germline assignment: CDR1 KGHSH and CDR2 LQKENI. The CDR3 runs 13 residues. The CDR3 spells CASGQGPADTQYF. The DNA of the CDR3 is TGTGCCAGCGGACAAGGCCCCGCAGATACGCAGTATTTT.

There are a few counts of this clonotype. The genes are TRBV18 and TRBJ2-2; 8 bases are a match to TRBD1. J was trimmed by 4 bases and V by 3 bases; bases with no gene match: 4. The CDR3 is made up of 15 amino acids. Germline V gene sequence: CDR1 KGHSH, CDR2 LQKENI. The CDR3 loop is CASSPTGGSTGELFF. In DNA, the CDR3 is TGTGCCAGCTCACCCACAGGGGGGAGCACCGGGGAGCTGTTTTTT.

This clonotype was observed a handful of times. This chain links TRBV4-1 with TRBJ2-2, with TRBD2 matching 8 bases. The CDR3 runs to 16 residues. V was clipped by 2 bases and J by 8 bases; unmatched bases: 10. CDR1 MGHRA and CDR2 YSYEKL come from the germline V gene. CDR3 region: CASSQKRGLDTGELFF. CDR3 nucleotides: TGCGCCAGCAGCCAAAAGCGGGGACTAGATACGGGGGAGCTGTTTTTT.

The chain combines TRBV11-1 with TRBJ2-3; the match to TRBD2 covers 14 bases. Germline V lookup: CDR1 SGHAT, CDR2 FQDESV (reference sequence). This CDR3 has 19 residues. V lost 7 bases, J lost 1 base, and 13 bases stayed unmatched. As DNA, the CDR3 is TGTGCCAGCACGAAAGGACCGGGACTAGCGGGAGCAGGCACAGATACGCAGTATTTT. This codes for CASTKGPGLAGAGTDTQYF.

The rearrangement links TRBV29-1 to TRBJ1-2, with D unclear. The CDR3 runs 12 residues. Trimming removed 5 bases at V and 4 bases at J, with 11 bases between. Germline values: CDR1 SQVTM, CDR2 ANQGSEA. This CDR3 reads CSVSESGYGYTF. CDR3 DNA: TGCAGCGTTTCCGAGTCGGGCTATGGCTACACCTTC.

The V call is TRBV20-1, the J call TRBJ2-1, with 11 bases identical to TRBD1. V shed 6 bases and J 8 bases; nucleotides not matched to a gene: 12. The CDR3 sequence is 15 residues long. Germline-derived CDR1 and CDR2 are DFQATT and SNEGSKA (reference sequence). This CDR3 is CSALPGTGGRDEQFF. The CDR3 DNA sequence: TGCAGTGCCCTCCCCGGGACAGGGGGACGTGATGAGCAGTTCTTC.